The 7 T cell receptor beta chains below all came from one sample that was sequenced in a study of T cell changes during pregnancy in multiple sclerosis. Assay: immunoSEQ multiplex PCR; the TCRdb copy retains only in-frame clones and omits some. The table records approximately 65,000 clones, 96% of them present only once. Sequences were derived from CD8+ T cells from peripheral blood mononuclear cells, sampled after pregnancy. The receptors were gathered from a female donor with multiple sclerosis, enrolled in a pregnancy study.

The rearrangement uses TRBV6-5 and TRBJ1-4, with TRBD1 identical over 7 bases. CDR1 and CDR2 from the germline V gene are MNHEY and SVGAGI. The V segment lost 5 bases and the J segment 8 bases; nucleotides outside the gene matches: 11. The CDR3 has 15 amino acids. The CDR3 sequence is CASSPYRGSEEKLFF. In nucleotides, the CDR3 is TGTGCCAGCAGTCCATACAGGGGATCTGAAGAAAAACTGTTTTTT.

The V and J genes are TRBV12-5 and TRBJ2-7; weak D call: TRBD1 (5 bases). The CDR3 covers 17 residues. CDR1 is LGHNT and CDR2 is FRNRAP in the germline V gene. Trimming stripped 5 bases from V and 0 bases from J, with 20 bases between. As DNA, the CDR3 is TGTGCTAGTGGTCTAGGGGTTGGGATCGGAATCTCCTACGAGCAGTACTTC. This gives the protein CASGLGVGIGISYEQYF.

The chain joins TRBV25-1 to TRBJ1-1, with TRBD1 matching 9 bases. The CDR3 sequence is 15 residues long. The V gene's germline CDR1 is MGHDK and CDR2 SYGVNS. V shed 6 bases and J 3 bases; nucleotides not matched to a gene: 8. The DNA of the CDR3 is TGTGCCAGCAGAGGGACAGGGACCCGAGACACTGAAGCTTTCTTT. This encodes CASRGTGTRDTEAFF.

The chain recombines TRBV15 with TRBJ1-3; TRBD1 matches 7 bases. This CDR3 spans 16 amino acids. Germline CDR1 is LNHNV and CDR2 is YYDKDF (reference sequence). J lost 0 bases, V lost 0 bases, and 2 bases had no gene match. CDR3: CATSRDRDSSGNTIYF. The CDR3 DNA reads TGTGCCACCAGCAGAGATCGGGACAGCTCTGGAAACACCATATATTTT.

A single count supports this clone. The chain carries TRBV18 and TRBJ2-1; TRBD2 agrees at 11 bases. This CDR3 has 16 amino acids. V trimming: 2 bases; J trimming: 3 bases; junction bases outside the gene matches: 3. The germline V gene has CDR1 KGHSH and CDR2 LQKENI. The CDR3 nucleotides are TGTGCCAGCTCACCAAGGGGGACTAGCGGCTACAATGAGCAGTTCTTC. This codes for CASSPRGTSGYNEQFF.

V is TRBV5-8 and J is TRBJ1-4; 7 bases fit TRBD1. The V and J ends lost 5 bases and 5 bases, in that order; junction bases with no gene match: 6. The CDR3 covers 14 residues. CDR1 SGHTS and CDR2 YDEGEE come from the germline V gene. The DNA of the CDR3 is TGTGCCAGCAGGCCGGGACAGCAAAATGAAAAACTGTTTTTT. It translates to CASRPGQQNEKLFF.

The genes are TRBV29-1 and TRBJ2-2, with 8 positions matching TRBD1. Germline V gene data show CDR1 as SQVTM and CDR2 as ANQGSEA. The CDR3 extends over 14 amino acids. The V and J ends lost 3 bases and 5 bases, in that order; junction bases with no gene match: 5. The CDR3: CSVDLRQGTGELFF. The CDR3 DNA reads TGCAGCGTTGATTTGCGACAGGGGACCGGGGAGCTGTTTTTT.